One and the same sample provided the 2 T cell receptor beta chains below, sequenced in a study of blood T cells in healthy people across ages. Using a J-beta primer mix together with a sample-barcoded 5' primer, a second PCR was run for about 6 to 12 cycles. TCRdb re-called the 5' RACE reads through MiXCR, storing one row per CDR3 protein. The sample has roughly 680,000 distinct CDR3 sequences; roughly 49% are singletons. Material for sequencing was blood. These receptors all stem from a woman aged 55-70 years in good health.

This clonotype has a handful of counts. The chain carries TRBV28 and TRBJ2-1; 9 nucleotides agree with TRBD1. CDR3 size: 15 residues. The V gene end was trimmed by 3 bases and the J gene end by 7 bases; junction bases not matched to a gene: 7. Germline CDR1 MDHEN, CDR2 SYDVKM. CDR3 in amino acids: CASSLWDRVGNEQFF. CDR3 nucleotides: TGTGCCAGCAGTTTGTGGGACAGGGTAGGGAATGAGCAGTTCTTC.

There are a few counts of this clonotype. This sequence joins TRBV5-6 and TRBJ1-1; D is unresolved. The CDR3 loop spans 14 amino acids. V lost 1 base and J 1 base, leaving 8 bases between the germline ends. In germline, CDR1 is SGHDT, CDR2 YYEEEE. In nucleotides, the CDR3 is TGTGCCAGCAGCTTGCGCGCGGGGAACACTGAAGCTTTCTTT. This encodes CASSLRAGNTEAFF.